This T cell receptor beta chain was documented in a study of blood T cell repertoires in COVID-19 (dated by TCRdb to 2018 to 2020). For the study in its entirety: Collaborator samples came from the United States, Italy and Spain and covered acute and convalescent phases of COVID-19. The dataset comprised deeply sampled blood TCRbeta repertoires from subjects exposed to, actively infected with, or recovered from COVID-19. The repertoires were released in a freely available public database meant as a resource for research on the immune response to SARS-CoV-2. The samples were drawn from two sources: the first 160 participants of the ongoing ImmuneRACE study, and 1,000 to 1,500 subjects contributed by 6 global collaborators. HLA class I and class II types, where available, came from metadata supplied by the sample provider rather than from assay-based typing. Nearly every sample came with metadata listing a de-identified subject ID, COVID-19 status, age in years and sex. The prospective study material was composed of cDNA or gDNA derived from T cells, B-cell-depleted T cells, or PBMCs.

Points the paper makes about the study in general: How much clinical and demographic metadata was included differed by source and by participant, and the metadata was provided uncurated.

The immunoSEQ Assay, a bias-controlled multiplex PCR, was used to amplify TCRbeta CDR3 regions from genomic DNA. The paper's processing steps were these. Nucleated cell counts per sample were estimated from amplification of reference gene primers within the assay. To quantify the absolute abundance of each unique TCRbeta CDR3 rearrangement, sequence reads were collapsed and filtered. For each sample, productive Simpson clonality was calculated by taking the square root of Simpson's diversity index across productive rearrangements. In its TCRdb copy, this immuneACCESS table keeps in-frame sequences only and misses some clones. Where compared with another copy, unresolved V genes explain less than half of these, and the others have no known cause. The V and J calls and clone size come from that table; D and trimming were worked out from the DNA. Counted in this sample were roughly 370,000 clones; around nine tenths of them appeared once. 10% of the sample is in the top ten clones.

Notes on this clone: This clone's antigen is unknown. No base quality information exists; no much larger clone differs at one position.

The germline V end is reduced by 7 bases and the J end by 4 bases; junction bases left unmatched: 1. The CDR3 starts with the cysteine, ends with the phenylalanine, and has 13 residues. Only CDR3 DNA is held: 39 bases, read in frame from base 1. The CDR1 and CDR2 encoded by the germline V gene are KGHSY and FQNENV. Participants in the prospective study were aged about 18 to 95 years, lived in some 24 United States geographic areas, and enrolled through a virtual design. To assign participants to cohorts, the prospective study relied on clinical history that participants themselves reported in a screening survey and a study questionnaire. ImmuneRACE Cohort 3 recovered participants were defined by two consecutive negative NP/OP PCR tests, healthcare professional clearance, or symptom resolution. Mobile phlebotomists in the prospective study collected whole blood, serum and a nasopharyngeal or oropharyngeal swab from every participant. Over a roughly two-month period, participants in the prospective study had the option of providing additional blood draws and questionnaires. Prospective study blood samples were shipped either frozen or at room temperature before DNA extraction.

The source material was PBMCs or T cells enriched from blood (not recorded which). This clonotype was sampled from a woman between 45 and 65 years old who had recovered from COVID-19. The chain is assembled from TRBV16 and TRBJ2-3; 11 bases in the junction line up with TRBD2. CDR3 loop: CASMTSGADTQYF. The sequenced DNA is TGTGCCAGCATGACTAGCGGGGCAGATACGCAGTATTTT.